This entry lists 18 T cell receptor beta chains sequenced from one sample in a study of cytomegalovirus exposure and HLA in healthy donors. Primers included in the PCR were 60 Vbeta and 13 Jbeta primers. Here immunoSEQ multiplex PCR was the method, and the copy in TCRdb shows in-frame clones only, minus some. The sample has 60,000 to 75,000 clones, roughly 85% seen once; the top ten hold approximately 12%. The sample consisted of PBMCs. The source is a female donor in good health and CMV-seronegative.

V gene TRBV18 combines with J gene TRBJ2-5, with 13 bases fitting TRBD2. CDR1 is KGHSH, CDR2 LQKENI, per germline. The length of the CDR3 is 15 residues. After removal of 2 bases from V and 5 bases from J, the junction contained 2 bases not matched to a gene. The CDR3 nucleotides are TGTGCCAGCTCACCAGGACTAGCGGGAGTTGAGACCCAGTACTTC. Its translation is CASSPGLAGVETQYF.

This clone was counted only a few times. V is TRBV18 and J is TRBJ2-5; D not resolved. V lost 3 bases and J lost 1, with 6 bases in between. This CDR3 has 13 residues. Germline values: CDR1 KGHSH, CDR2 LQKENI. The CDR3 DNA follows: TGTGCCAGCTCACCGCAGGCCCAAGAGACCCAGTACTTC. Translation: CASSPQAQETQYF.

J is TRBJ2-1 and V is TRBV7-8; 13 nucleotides align to TRBD2. This CDR3 is built from 15 residues. V trimming: 5 bases; J trimming: 8 bases; junction bases outside the gene matches: 6. CDR1 and CDR2 (germline): SGHVS, FQNEAQ. CDR3: CASSLTSGRAYEQFF. CDR3 DNA: TGTGCCAGCAGCCTAACTAGCGGGAGGGCTTATGAGCAGTTCTTC.

The J gene is TRBJ2-3, the V gene TRBV7-2, with D maybe TRBD2 (6 bases). This CDR3 region has 15 residues. CDR1 and CDR2 (germline): SGHTA, FQGNSA. Deletions cut 2 bases from V and 2 bases from J, with 11 bases between. CDR3 sequence reads: CASSLTGGTTDTQYF. The DNA for the CDR3 is TGTGCCAGCAGCTTAACTGGCGGGACCACAGATACGCAGTATTTT.

The chain has TRBV4-1 and TRBJ2-7; 11 positions agree with TRBD2. The germline V gene encodes CDR1 MGHRA and CDR2 YSYEKL. The CDR3 is made up of 21 amino acids. The J segment lost 2 bases and the V segment lost 4 bases, leaving 22 bases of the junction unmatched. The CDR3 reads CASSREISEGLAARRTYEQYF. The DNA for the CDR3 is TGCGCCAGCAGCCGCGAAATCTCGGAGGGACTAGCGGCCCGTCGGACCTACGAGCAGTACTTC.

The chain carries TRBV7-3 and TRBJ2-3; 10 nucleotides line up with TRBD2. Germline V gene lookup returns CDR1 SGHTA and CDR2 FQGTGA. The CDR3 runs to 16 residues. After removal of 2 bases from V and 4 bases from J, the junction contained 6 bases not matched to a gene. CDR3 in amino acids: CASSLRSGGAPDTQYF. The CDR3 nucleotides read TGTGCCAGCAGCTTACGAAGCGGGGGGGCCCCAGATACGCAGTATTTT.

This clone has just one count. The chain uses TRBV19 and TRBJ1-1, with D maybe TRBD1 (5 bases). CDR1 is LNHDA and CDR2 is SQIVND in the germline V gene (reference sequence). CDR3 length: 15 residues. V was clipped by 8 bases and J by 0 bases, with 16 bases between them. In DNA, the CDR3 is TGTGCCAGTTTCCGCGAACAGGCCCTGAACACTGAAGCTTTCTTT. It encodes CASFREQALNTEAFF.

This clone was seen once. The V gene is TRBV9, the J gene TRBJ1-1, with D hard to call. There are 12 residues in the CDR3. Trimming took 3 bases from V and 6 from J, leaving 9 bases between them. From germline, CDR1 is SGDLS and CDR2 YYNGEE. The CDR3 nucleotides read TGTGCCAGCAGCGGCCATTCGGCTGAAGCTTTCTTT. Encoded protein: CASSGHSAEAFF.

The sample holds a few counts of this clone. The chain carries TRBV27 and TRBJ2-3; D call uncertain. V gave up 7 bases and J gave up 4 bases, with 6 bases separating them. Germline CDR1 reads MNHEY; CDR2 reads SMNVEV (reference sequence). CDR3 size: 11 residues. This chain's CDR3 is CASTRPDTQYF. In DNA form, the CDR3 reads TGTGCCAGCACCCGTCCAGATACGCAGTATTTT.

The chain is built from TRBV5-1 and TRBJ2-2; 7 nucleotides line up with TRBD2. V was clipped by 4 bases and J by 6 bases; unmatched bases: 3. The CDR3 extends over 13 amino acids. CDR1 is SGHRS, CDR2 YFSETQ, per germline. The CDR3: CASSLTSAGELFF. The DNA of the CDR3 is TGCGCCAGCAGCCTCACTAGCGCCGGGGAGCTGTTTTTT.

This clone has more than one count but fewer than ten. V gene TRBV6-5 combines with J gene TRBJ2-7; 11 positions agree with TRBD2. The CDR3 runs to 16 residues. The J segment lost 4 bases and the V segment lost 0 bases, leaving 5 bases of the junction unmatched. CDR1 is MNHEY, CDR2 SVGAGI, per germline. The CDR3 DNA is TGTGCCAGCAGTTACTCCCTAGCGGGGGGTATATACGAGCAGTACTTC. Its translation: CASSYSLAGGIYEQYF.

This chain uses TRBV2 with TRBJ2-7, with a weak D call TRBD2 (6 bases). Germline CDR1 reads SNHLY; CDR2 reads FYNNEI. V was shortened by 7 bases and J by 3 bases, with 13 bases between the two germline ends. The CDR3 spans 13 residues. Here the CDR3 DNA reads TGTGCCAGCAAGGTAGCGGTACTCTACGAGCAGTACTTC. Amino acids: CASKVAVLYEQYF.

This chain connects TRBV9 to TRBJ2-2; a weak D match, TRBD1 (6 bases). The length of the CDR3 is 16 residues. CDR1 and CDR2 (germline): SGDLS, YYNGEE. With 4 bases removed from V and 1 base from J, the gap between germline ends came to 14 bases. CDR3 nucleotide sequence: TGTGCCAGCAGCCCCCTTGGACAGATGAACACCGGGGAGCTGTTTTTT. The encoded protein is CASSPLGQMNTGELFF.

The rearrangement uses TRBV7-2 and TRBJ2-7, with TRBD1 identical over 7 bases. CDR1 SGHTA and CDR2 FQGNSA come from the germline V gene. The CDR3 covers 13 residues. The junction had 2 bases not matched to a gene; V was cut back by 3 bases and J by 3 bases. CDR3 sequence reads: CASSFGQVYEQYF. The CDR3 DNA reads TGTGCCAGCAGCTTTGGACAGGTCTACGAGCAGTACTTC.

The chain is built from TRBV19 and TRBJ2-6; D not resolved. Germline CDR1 LNHDA, CDR2 SQIVND (reference sequence). Trimming took off 3 bases at V and 0 bases at J, with 6 bases between the two ends. The CDR3 spans 15 residues. The CDR3 DNA follows: TGTGCCAGTAGTATCCGCGGCTCTGGGGCCAACGTCCTGACTTTC. Its translation: CASSIRGSGANVLTF. Variable domain in full (rest from reference TRBV19 and TRBJ2-6): DGGITQSPKYLFRKEGQNVTLSCEQNLNHDAMYWYRQDPGQGLRLIYYSQIVNDFQKGDIAEGYSVSREKKESFPLTVTSAQKNPTAFYLCASSIRGSGANVLTFGAGSRLTVL.

J is TRBJ1-5 and V is TRBV5-5; TRBD1 matches at 8 bases. The CDR3 is 15 amino acids. V shed 3 bases and J 1 base; nucleotides not matched to a gene: 3. Germline V gene lookup returns CDR1 SGHKS and CDR2 YYEKEE (reference sequence). CDR3 residues: CASSSRTGSNQPQHF. CDR3 DNA: TGTGCCAGCAGCTCCCGGACAGGGAGCAATCAGCCCCAGCATTTT.

This clone was observed once. This chain uses TRBV5-4 with TRBJ2-5, with TRBD2 matching 7 bases. Germline assignment: CDR1 SGHNT and CDR2 YYREEE (reference sequence). Unmatched junction bases numbered 5, after V lost 4 bases and J lost 2 bases. The CDR3 covers 14 residues. DNA of the CDR3: TGTGCCAGCAGCGGGAGGGAGCCACAAGAGACCCAGTACTTC. Translated: CASSGREPQETQYF.

The rearrangement links TRBV2 to TRBJ1-2, with TRBD1 matching 7 bases. Germline trimming cut 7 bases from V and 2 bases from J; bases unmatched to any gene: 4. Germline V gene sequence: CDR1 SNHLY, CDR2 FYNNEI. The CDR3 consists of 13 residues. As DNA, the CDR3 is TGTGCCAGCAAAGGACAGGAGAACTATGGCTACACCTTC. Its protein is CASKGQENYGYTF.